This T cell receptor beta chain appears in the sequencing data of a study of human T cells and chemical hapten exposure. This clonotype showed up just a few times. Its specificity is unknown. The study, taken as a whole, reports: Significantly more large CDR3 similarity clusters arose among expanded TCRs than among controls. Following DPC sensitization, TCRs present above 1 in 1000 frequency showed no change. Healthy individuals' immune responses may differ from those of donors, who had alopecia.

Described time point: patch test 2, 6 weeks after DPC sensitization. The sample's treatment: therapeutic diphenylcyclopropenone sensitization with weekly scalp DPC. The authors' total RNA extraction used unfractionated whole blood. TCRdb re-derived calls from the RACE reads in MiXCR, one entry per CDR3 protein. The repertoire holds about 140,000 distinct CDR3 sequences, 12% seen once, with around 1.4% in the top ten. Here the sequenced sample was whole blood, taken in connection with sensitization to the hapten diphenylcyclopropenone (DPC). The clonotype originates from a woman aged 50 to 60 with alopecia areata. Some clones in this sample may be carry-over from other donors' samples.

Written as DNA, the CDR3 is TGTGCCAGCAGCTTAATGTCTGCAGGGGGTGGCACTGAAGCTTTCTTT. Translation: CASSLMSAGGGTEAFF. The rearrangement links TRBV7-2 to TRBJ1-1; 7 bases map to TRBD1. Germline CDR1 and CDR2: SGHTA and FQGNSA. This CDR3 contains 16 residues. Trimming took 2 bases from V and 4 from J; bases not matched to a gene: 10.